This T cell receptor (beta chain) was retrieved from a study of cytomegalovirus exposure and HLA in healthy donors. The overall study: An earlier analysis found around 120 million unique TCR beta sequences from 200 million or so T cells.

The primer mix had 60 Vbeta and 13 Jbeta primers. Assay: immunoSEQ multiplex PCR; the TCRdb copy retains only in-frame clones and omits some. This sample has 150,000 to 200,000 clones, with approximately 71% found just once. This clone was observed a single time. Its antigen remains unknown. CDR1 and CDR2 (germline): MNHNS, SASEGT. Trimming cost V 4 bases and J 0 bases; bases outside gene matches: 5. The CDR3 has 16 residues. Study results and caveats: Some public TCRs appeared in many individuals, while most sequences were rare. Prior analysis indicated that the majority of TCR beta V segments exhibited productivity approximately 90% or approximately 30% of the time.

The clonotype comes from a man in his late teens or twenties in good health and CMV-seropositive. This sequence joins TRBV6-1 and TRBJ1-3, with 8 bases fitting TRBD1. The material sequenced was PBMCs. The CDR3 is CASSGDRGSSGNTIYF. The CDR3 bases are TGTGCCAGCAGTGGTGACAGGGGAAGCTCTGGAAACACCATATATTTT.